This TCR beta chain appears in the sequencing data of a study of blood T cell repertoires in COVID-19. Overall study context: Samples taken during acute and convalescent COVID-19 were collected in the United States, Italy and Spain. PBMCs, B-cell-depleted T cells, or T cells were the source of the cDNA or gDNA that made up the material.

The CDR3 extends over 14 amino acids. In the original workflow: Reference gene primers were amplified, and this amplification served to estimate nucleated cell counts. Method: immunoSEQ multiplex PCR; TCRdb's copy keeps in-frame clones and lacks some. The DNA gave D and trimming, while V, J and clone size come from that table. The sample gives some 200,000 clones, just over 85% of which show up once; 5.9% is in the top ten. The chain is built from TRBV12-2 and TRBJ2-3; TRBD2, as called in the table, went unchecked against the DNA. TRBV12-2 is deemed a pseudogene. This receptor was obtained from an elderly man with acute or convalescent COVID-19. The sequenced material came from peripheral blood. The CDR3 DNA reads TGTGCAAGTCGCCCGGGGCGGGGTGGGGATACGCAGTATTTT. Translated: CASRPGRGGDTQYF.